This T cell receptor beta chain stems from a study of identical twins' blood T cells. Study conclusions and caveats: Twins shared about as many clonotypes as their cloneset sizes predicted. Shared environment remains a possible cause of twin similarity. Even for out-of-frame TCRbeta, twins reportedly shared V gene usage much more than unrelated donors. Each donor's most abundant TCRbeta clonotypes shared more CDR3 sequences with her twin than unrelated donors.

In regard to this clonotype: Its antigen is currently unknown.

Each CDR3 protein is one row after TCRdb ran MiXCR on the 5' RACE reads. This table has a few hundred thousand distinct CDR3 sequences, over 25% appearing once. Germline CDR1 is DFQATT and CDR2 is SNEGSKA (reference sequence). The ends were cut back, 3 bases at V and 4 bases at J, with 18 bases in the middle. This CDR3 region has 15 residues. The chain uses TRBV20-1 and TRBJ1-1; D possibly corresponds to TRBD1 (6 bases). This clonotype was obtained from a woman between 18 and 49 years old in good health. The sequenced material came from PBMCs. The CDR3 reads CSASSQGRGRTEAFF. CDR3 coding DNA: TGCAGTGCTAGTTCGCAGGGGAGAGGCCGCACTGAAGCTTTCTTT.